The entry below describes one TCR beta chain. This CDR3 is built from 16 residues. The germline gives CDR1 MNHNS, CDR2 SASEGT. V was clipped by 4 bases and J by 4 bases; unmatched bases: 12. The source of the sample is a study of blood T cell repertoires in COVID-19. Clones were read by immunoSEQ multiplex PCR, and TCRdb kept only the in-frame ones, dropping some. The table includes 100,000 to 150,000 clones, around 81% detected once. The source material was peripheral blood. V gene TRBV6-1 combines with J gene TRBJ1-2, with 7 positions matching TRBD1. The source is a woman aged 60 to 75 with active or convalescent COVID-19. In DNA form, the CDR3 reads TGTGCCAGCAGTGCGGTGGGACAGAACCCGGGCTATGGCTACACCTTC. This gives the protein CASSAVGQNPGYGYTF.